This T cell receptor (beta chain) was identified during a study of blood T cell repertoires in COVID-19. Whole-study context: Acute and convalescent COVID-19 specimens originated in the United States, Italy and Spain. The analysed material was cDNA or gDNA that came from T cells, B-cell-depleted T cells, or PBMCs.

This CDR3 is built from 14 residues. The V end was cut by 1 base, the J end by 1 base, with 7 bases between. Germline CDR1 reads SGHAT; CDR2 reads FQNNGV. Under the authors' procedure: Reference gene primer amplification gave nucleated cell count estimates. Method: immunoSEQ multiplex PCR; TCRdb's copy keeps in-frame clones and lacks some. V and J calls and clone size follow that table, whereas D and trimming were derived from the DNA. The table records some 300,000 clones, around 81% of them present only once. V usage is TRBV11-2 and J usage is TRBJ1-1; D ambiguous. The material sequenced was peripheral blood. This sequence originates from a woman between 50 and 59 years old with active or convalescent COVID-19. The CDR3 protein is CASSLGWANTEAFF. The CDR3 DNA reads TGTGCCAGCAGCTTAGGCTGGGCGAACACTGAAGCTTTCTTT.